This TCR beta chain is drawn from a study of radiotherapy plus CTLA-4 blockade in lung cancer. The overall study: Across the patients, objective responses occurred in approximately 19%, and disease control in approximately 30%.

As for this clone: Its antigen is unidentified. One junction end does not reproduce the germline sequence, and a read error may be involved.

TCRdb's table, derived via immunoSEQ multiplex PCR, lists solely in-frame clones and lacks some. Of some 30,000 clones listed, 75% to 85% are singletons. Broader study findings: Early clone dynamics of blood T cells, plus interferon-beta, reportedly predicted response best.

Ipilimumab CTLA-4 blockade and focal radiation were given to patients with chemo-refractory metastatic non-small-cell lung cancer. The specimen comprised peripheral blood, sampled from a patient treated with radiotherapy plus ipilimumab. The receptor was derived from a human donor with non-small cell lung cancer that progressed on radiotherapy plus ipilimumab.

The CDR3 DNA sequence: TGTGCCAGCAGCGAAGAGCTAGCGGGGCTTTACAATGAGCAGTTCTTC. This gives the protein CASSEELAGLYNEQFF. J is TRBJ2-1 and V is TRBV4-2; 9 nucleotides agree with TRBD2. This CDR3 region has 16 residues. From germline, CDR1 is LGHNA and CDR2 YNFKEQ.